This note documents a single TCR beta chain sequence. Antigen unknown. Memory CD4+ cells were the fraction left after CD45RA+ naive selection. The CDR3 is made up of 16 amino acids. The table came from immunoSEQ multiplex PCR; TCRdb's copy has only in-frame clones and leaves some out. This sample has over a million clones; approximately 98% occur once, and the top ten carry around 0.47%. The data are from a study of shared clonotypes between healthy human individuals. The study, taken as a whole, reports: Naive subsets generally exceeded memory subsets in estimated richness.

Material for sequencing was naive CD4+ T cells sorted from blood. As for subset: CD45RA+ positively selected. The origin of this receptor is a man between 25 and 39 years old in good health. The rearrangement uses TRBV21-1 and TRBJ2-7. TRBV21-1 is reported as a pseudogene. CDR3 sequence (DNA): TGTGCCAGCAGCAAACGGACATCGAGGGACCTACGAGAGCAGTACTTC. This codes for CASSKRTSRDLREQYF.